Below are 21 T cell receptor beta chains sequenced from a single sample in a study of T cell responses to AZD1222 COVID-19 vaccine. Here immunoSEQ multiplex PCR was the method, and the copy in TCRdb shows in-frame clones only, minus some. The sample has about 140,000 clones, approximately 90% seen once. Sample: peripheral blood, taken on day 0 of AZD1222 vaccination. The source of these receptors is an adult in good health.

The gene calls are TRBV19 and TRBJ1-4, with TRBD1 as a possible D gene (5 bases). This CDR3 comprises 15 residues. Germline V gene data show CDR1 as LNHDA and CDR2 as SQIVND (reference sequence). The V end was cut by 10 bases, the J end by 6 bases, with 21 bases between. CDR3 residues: CATGGKGRWDEKLFF. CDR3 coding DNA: TGTGCCACCGGAGGCAAGGGGAGATGGGATGAAAAACTGTTTTTT.

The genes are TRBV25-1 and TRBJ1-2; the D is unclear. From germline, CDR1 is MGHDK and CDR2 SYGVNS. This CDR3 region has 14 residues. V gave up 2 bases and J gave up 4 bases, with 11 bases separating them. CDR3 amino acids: CASSERTAPYGYTF. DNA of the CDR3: TGTGCCAGCAGTGAACGGACCGCTCCCTATGGCTACACCTTC.

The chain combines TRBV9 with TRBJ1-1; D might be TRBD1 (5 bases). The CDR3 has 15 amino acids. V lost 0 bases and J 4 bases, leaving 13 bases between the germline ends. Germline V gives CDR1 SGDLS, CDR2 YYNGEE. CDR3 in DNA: TGTGCCAGCAGCGTAGCGGGGACGGAGGGCACTGAAGCTTTCTTT. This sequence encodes CASSVAGTEGTEAFF. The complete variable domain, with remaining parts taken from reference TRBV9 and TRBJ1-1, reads DSGVTQTPKHLITATGQRVTLRCSPRSGDLSVYWYQQSLDQGLQFLIQYYNGEERAKGNILERFSAQQFPDLHSELNLSSLELGDSALYFCASSVAGTEGTEAFFGQGTRLTVV.

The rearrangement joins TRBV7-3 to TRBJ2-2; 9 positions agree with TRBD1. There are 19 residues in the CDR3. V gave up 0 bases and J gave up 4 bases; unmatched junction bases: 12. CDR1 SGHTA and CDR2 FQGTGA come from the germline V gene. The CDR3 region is CASSLTSLGTGKGTGELFF. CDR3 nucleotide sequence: TGTGCCAGCAGCTTAACTAGTTTAGGGACAGGGAAAGGCACCGGGGAGCTGTTTTTT.

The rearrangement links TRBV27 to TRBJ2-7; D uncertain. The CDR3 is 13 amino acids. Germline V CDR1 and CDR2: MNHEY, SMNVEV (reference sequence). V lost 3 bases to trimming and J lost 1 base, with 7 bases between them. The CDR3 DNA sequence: TGTGCCAGCAGTTTCGGCAGGTCCTACGAGCAGTACTTC. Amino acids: CASSFGRSYEQYF.

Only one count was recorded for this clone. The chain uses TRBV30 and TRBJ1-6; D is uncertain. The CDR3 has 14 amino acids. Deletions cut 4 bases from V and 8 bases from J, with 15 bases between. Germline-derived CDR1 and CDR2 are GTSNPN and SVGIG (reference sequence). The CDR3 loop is CAWTGTNWDSPLHF. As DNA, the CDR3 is TGTGCCTGGACCGGTACCAATTGGGATTCACCCCTCCACTTT.

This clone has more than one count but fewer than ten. The CDR3 sequence: CASSDRGEQYF. CDR3 nucleotide sequence: TGTGCCAGCAGCGACAGGGGCGAGCAGTACTTC. The chain carries TRBV11-2 and TRBJ2-7; 8 nucleotides align to TRBD1. Germline V lookup: CDR1 SGHAT, CDR2 FQNNGV. The CDR3 contains 11 residues. V dropped 5 bases and J dropped 6; count of bases not matched to a gene: 0.

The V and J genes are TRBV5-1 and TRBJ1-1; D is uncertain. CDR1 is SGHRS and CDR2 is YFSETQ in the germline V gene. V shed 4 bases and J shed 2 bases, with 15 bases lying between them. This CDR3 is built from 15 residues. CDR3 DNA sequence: TGCGCCAGCAGCCTACACCCTGCAGGTAACACTGAAGCTTTCTTT. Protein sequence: CASSLHPAGNTEAFF.

This chain's CDR3 is CATSREGGVNVLTF. CDR3 coding DNA: TGTGCCACCAGCAGAGAAGGGGGTGTCAACGTCCTGACTTTC. The chain employs TRBV15 and TRBJ2-6; possible D gene TRBD1, 6 bases. The ends were cut back, 0 bases at V and 9 bases at J, with 9 bases in the middle. Germline-derived CDR1 and CDR2 are LNHNV and YYDKDF (reference sequence). The CDR3 is 14 amino acids.

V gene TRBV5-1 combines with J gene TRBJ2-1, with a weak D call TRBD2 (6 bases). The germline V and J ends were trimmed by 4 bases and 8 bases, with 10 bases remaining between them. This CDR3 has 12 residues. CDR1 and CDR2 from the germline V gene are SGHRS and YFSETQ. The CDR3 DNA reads TGCGCCAGCAGCCCTAGCGTACATGAGCAGTTCTTC. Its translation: CASSPSVHEQFF.

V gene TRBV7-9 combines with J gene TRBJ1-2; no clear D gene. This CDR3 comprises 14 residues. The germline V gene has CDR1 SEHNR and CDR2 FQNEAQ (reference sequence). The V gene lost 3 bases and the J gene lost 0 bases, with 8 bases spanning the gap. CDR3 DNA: TGTGCCAGCAGCTTCCTTAGCACTAACTATGGCTACACCTTC. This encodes CASSFLSTNYGYTF.

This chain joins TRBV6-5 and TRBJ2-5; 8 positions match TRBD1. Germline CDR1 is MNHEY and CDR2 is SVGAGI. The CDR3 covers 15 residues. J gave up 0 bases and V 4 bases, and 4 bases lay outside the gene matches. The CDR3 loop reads CASSLNRGYQETQYF. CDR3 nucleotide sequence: TGTGCCAGCAGTTTGAACAGGGGGTACCAAGAGACCCAGTACTTC.

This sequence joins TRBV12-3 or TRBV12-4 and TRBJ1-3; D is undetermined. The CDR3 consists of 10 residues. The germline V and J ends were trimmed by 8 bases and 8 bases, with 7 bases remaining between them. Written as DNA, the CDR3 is TGTGCCAGCGTCGCGGACACCATATATTTT. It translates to CASVADTIYF.

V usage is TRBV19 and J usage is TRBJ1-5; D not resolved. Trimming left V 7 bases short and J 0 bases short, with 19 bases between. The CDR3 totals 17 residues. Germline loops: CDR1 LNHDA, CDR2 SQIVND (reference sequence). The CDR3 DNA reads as TGTGCCAGTACTAACCCCCTCCGGCAGTTTAGCAATCAGCCCCAGCATTTT. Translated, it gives CASTNPLRQFSNQPQHF.

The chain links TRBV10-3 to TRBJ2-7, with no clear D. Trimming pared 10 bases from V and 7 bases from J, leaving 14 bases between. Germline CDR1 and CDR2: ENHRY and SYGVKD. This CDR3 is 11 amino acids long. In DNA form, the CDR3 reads TGTGCCAGCTCGGACCCCATGGAGCAGTACTTC. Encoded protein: CASSDPMEQYF.

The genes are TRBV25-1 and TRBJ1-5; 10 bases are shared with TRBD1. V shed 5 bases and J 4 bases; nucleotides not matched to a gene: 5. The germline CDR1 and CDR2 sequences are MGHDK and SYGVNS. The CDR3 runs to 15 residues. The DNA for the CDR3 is TGTGCCAGCAGTTCGGGACAGGGGCTTAATCAGCCCCAGCATTTT. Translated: CASSSGQGLNQPQHF.

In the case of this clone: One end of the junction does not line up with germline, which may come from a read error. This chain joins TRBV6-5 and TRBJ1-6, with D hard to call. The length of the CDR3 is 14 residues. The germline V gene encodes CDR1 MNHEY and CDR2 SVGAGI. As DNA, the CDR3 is TGTGCCAGCAGTTACACTGGCTATAATTCACCCCCCCACTTT. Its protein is CASSYTGYNSPPHF.

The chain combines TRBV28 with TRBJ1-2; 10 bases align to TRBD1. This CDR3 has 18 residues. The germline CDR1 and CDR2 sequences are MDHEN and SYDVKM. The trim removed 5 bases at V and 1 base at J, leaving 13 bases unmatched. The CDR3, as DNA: TGTGCCAGCAGTGCAGGGGACAGGGGCCACCGAAATAACTATGGCTACACCTTC. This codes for CASSAGDRGHRNNYGYTF.

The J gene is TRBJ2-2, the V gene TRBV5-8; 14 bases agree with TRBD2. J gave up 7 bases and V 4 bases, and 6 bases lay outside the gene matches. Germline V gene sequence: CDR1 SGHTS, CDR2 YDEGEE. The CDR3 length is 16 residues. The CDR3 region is CASSPGLAGAIGELFF. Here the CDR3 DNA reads TGTGCCAGCAGCCCGGGACTAGCGGGAGCGATCGGGGAGCTGTTTTTT.

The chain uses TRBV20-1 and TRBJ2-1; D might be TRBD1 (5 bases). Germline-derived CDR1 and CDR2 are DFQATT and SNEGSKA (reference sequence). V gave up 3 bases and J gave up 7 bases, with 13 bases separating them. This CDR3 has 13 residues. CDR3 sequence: CSASRQGINEQFF. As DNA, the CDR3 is TGCAGTGCTAGTAGGCAGGGCATTAATGAGCAGTTCTTC.

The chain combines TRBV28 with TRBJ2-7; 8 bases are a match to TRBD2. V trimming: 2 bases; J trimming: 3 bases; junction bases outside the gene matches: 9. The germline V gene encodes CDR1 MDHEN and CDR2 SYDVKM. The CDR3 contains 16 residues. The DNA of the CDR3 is TGTGCCAGCAGTTTAGTCTCGGGAGGGCGCTACTACGAGCAGTACTTC. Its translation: CASSLVSGGRYYEQYF.